The 27 T cell receptor beta chains below all came from one sample that was sequenced in a study of CD8+ T cells in alopecia areata. Treatment defined: oral pan-JAK inhibitor, 5-10 mg twice daily. TCR sequencing used cDNA made by reverse transcription of extracted RNA. Only in-frame clones appear in the TCRdb table, and some are missing; sequencing was by immunoSEQ multiplex PCR. The table shows about 160,000 clones, with 55% to 75% occurring only once. This sample comprised CD4+ T cells sorted from blood, obtained at week 4, from a patient treated with tofacitinib. These receptors were taken from a human donor with alopecia areata.

The gene calls are TRBV9 and TRBJ2-3; weak D call: TRBD1 (7 bases). This CDR3 has 16 amino acids. Trimming stripped 0 bases from V and 1 base from J, with 12 bases between. Germline V gene lookup returns CDR1 SGDLS and CDR2 YYNGEE. CDR3 in amino acids: CASSVAAGQRTDTQYF. The CDR3, as DNA: TGTGCCAGCAGCGTAGCTGCGGGACAGCGCACAGATACGCAGTATTTT.

V gene TRBV4-3 combines with J gene TRBJ2-5, with TRBD1 matching 9 bases. The germline V gene encodes CDR1 LGHNA and CDR2 YSLEER. This CDR3 region has 15 residues. Trimming at V came to 0 bases and at J to 3 bases, leaving 2 bases not matched to a gene. CDR3: CASSQERTGEETQYF. CDR3 nucleotides: TGCGCCAGCAGCCAAGAGAGGACAGGGGAAGAGACCCAGTACTTC.

This clone appeared a single time. The chain is built from TRBV2 and TRBJ2-7; tentatively, D is TRBD1 (5 bases). The CDR3 runs to 12 residues. Germline V gene data show CDR1 as SNHLY and CDR2 as FYNNEI. V lost 6 bases and J 2 bases, leaving 8 bases between the germline ends. In nucleotides, the CDR3 is TGTGCCAGCAGCCCGACAGCCTACGAGCAGTACTTC. As protein: CASSPTAYEQYF. Together with reference TRBV2 and TRBJ2-7, the CDR3 gives the full variable domain: EPEVTQTPSHQVTQMGQEVILRCVPISNHLYFYWYRQILGQKVEFLVSFYNNEISEKSEIFDDQFSVERPDGSNFTLKIRSTKLEDSAMYFCASSPTAYEQYFGPGTRLTVT.

The rearrangement uses TRBV5-1 and TRBJ2-7; 12 positions agree with TRBD2. Germline V CDR1 and CDR2: SGHRS, YFSETQ. J gave up 6 bases and V 2 bases, and 6 bases lay outside the gene matches. The CDR3 runs to 15 residues. The CDR3 DNA is TGCGCCAGCAGCTTACCGGCTAGCGGGGGGGCCGAGCAGTACTTC. This sequence encodes CASSLPASGGAEQYF.

The rearrangement joins TRBV9 to TRBJ2-6; D call uncertain. Germline CDR1 SGDLS, CDR2 YYNGEE. CDR3 size: 16 residues. Trimming cost V 2 bases and J 0 bases, with 9 bases left between them. The CDR3 protein is CASSVGRGSGANVLTF. The CDR3 DNA follows: TGTGCCAGCAGCGTGGGCAGAGGCTCTGGGGCCAACGTCCTGACTTTC.

The chain uses TRBV14 and TRBJ2-6; D call uncertain. The CDR3 spans 13 residues. V was pared by 6 bases and J by 4 bases, with 7 bases between. CDR1 and CDR2 (germline): SGHDN, FVKESK. The CDR3 is CASRQMGANVLTF. The CDR3 DNA sequence: TGTGCCAGCAGACAAATGGGGGCCAACGTCCTGACTTTC. Based on the CDR3 plus reference TRBV14 and TRBJ2-6, the full variable domain is EAGVTQFPSHSVIEKGQTVTLRCDPISGHDNLYWYRRVMGKEIKFLLHFVKESKQDESGMPNNRFLAERTGGTYSTLKVQPAELEDSGVYFCASRQMGANVLTFGAGSRLTVL.

This chain links TRBV6-1 with TRBJ2-2, with D tentatively TRBD2 (5 bases). This CDR3 is 14 amino acids long. V was pared by 2 bases and J by 5 bases, with 9 bases between. The germline V gene has CDR1 MNHNS and CDR2 SASEGT. This CDR3 is CASSELRETGELFF. The CDR3 DNA sequence: TGTGCCAGCAGTGAACTGAGGGAAACCGGGGAGCTGTTTTTT.

The chain is built from TRBV7-8 and TRBJ1-1; D gene unclear. Germline CDR1 SGHVS, CDR2 FQNEAQ. V lost 0 bases to trimming and J lost 1 base, with 6 bases between them. The CDR3 runs 14 residues. CDR3 residues: CASSLAGWNTEAFF. CDR3 DNA: TGTGCCAGCAGCTTAGCAGGGTGGAACACTGAAGCTTTCTTT.

V is TRBV2 and J is TRBJ2-3, with D unresolved. Trimming stripped 5 bases from V and 5 bases from J, with 5 bases between. The CDR3 is made up of 11 amino acids. The germline V gene has CDR1 SNHLY and CDR2 FYNNEI. The CDR3 DNA follows: TGTGCCAGCAGTACCGTAGATACGCAGTATTTT. Protein sequence: CASSTVDTQYF.

J is TRBJ2-5 and V is TRBV29-1, with 7 bases lining up with TRBD1. Germline V gives CDR1 SQVTM, CDR2 ANQGSEA. V shed 6 bases, J shed 3 bases, and the junction held 4 bases outside the gene matches. The CDR3 loop spans 12 amino acids. DNA of the CDR3: TGCAGCGTCGTCGGGACAGAAGAGACCCAGTACTTC. This encodes CSVVGTEETQYF.

V is TRBV2 and J is TRBJ2-1, with unresolved D. CDR1 and CDR2 (germline): SNHLY, FYNNEI. V dropped 5 bases and J dropped 12 bases, with 11 bases sitting between them. This CDR3 contains 11 residues. The CDR3 DNA reads TGTGCCAGCAGTAGTCTCAGTGGGCAGTTCTTC. Translating gives CASSSLSGQFF.

The genes are TRBV30 and TRBJ2-2, with D perhaps matching TRBD2 (6 bases). Per the germline V gene, CDR1 is GTSNPN and CDR2 is SVGIG (reference sequence). This CDR3 has 14 residues. V lost 2 bases, J lost 4 bases, and 11 bases lay in between. CDR3 region: CAWSSGGSTGELFF. For the CDR3, the DNA is TGTGCCTGGAGTTCCGGGGGTAGCACCGGGGAGCTGTTTTTT.

This clone was found once. The rearrangement joins TRBV27 to TRBJ2-1, with TRBD1 matching 7 bases. Germline values: CDR1 MNHEY, CDR2 SMNVEV (reference sequence). The length of the CDR3 is 15 residues. The ends lost 5 bases at V and 3 bases at J; junction bases unmatched: 7. CDR3 sequence (DNA): TGTGCCAGCAGTCACCGGGACAGTTTCTACAATGAGCAGTTCTTC. Translation: CASSHRDSFYNEQFF.

This chain links TRBV30 with TRBJ2-7; no firm D call. Germline loops: CDR1 GTSNPN, CDR2 SVGIG (reference sequence). Trimming pared 7 bases from V and 1 base from J, leaving 8 bases between. This CDR3 is built from 11 residues. CDR3 in DNA: TGTGCCTTCCTGACATCCTACGAGCAGTACTTC. Translation: CAFLTSYEQYF. Drawing the rest from reference TRBV30 and TRBJ2-7, the complete variable domain is SQTIHQWPATLVQPVGSPLSLECTVEGTSNPNLYWYRQAAGRGLQLLFYSVGIGQISSEVPQNLSASRPQDRQFILSSKKLLLSDSGFYLCAFLTSYEQYFGPGTRLTVT.

The V and J genes are TRBV29-1 and TRBJ1-6; D may be TRBD1 (5 bases). Germline V lookup: CDR1 SQVTM, CDR2 ANQGSEA. The CDR3 has 13 amino acids. V was cut by 6 bases and J by 3 bases, with 9 bases left in between. The CDR3 reads CSVRDSYNSPLHF. As DNA, the CDR3 is TGCAGCGTCCGAGACAGCTATAATTCACCCCTCCACTTT. Drawing the rest from reference TRBV29-1 and TRBJ1-6, the complete variable domain is SAVISQKPSRDICQRGTSLTIQCQVDSQVTMMFWYRQQPGQSLTLIATANQGSEATYESGFVIDKFPISRPNLTFSTLTVSNMSPEDSSIYLCSVRDSYNSPLHFGNGTRLTVT.

This clone was picked up a small number of times. The chain combines TRBV18 with TRBJ2-4, with 10 nucleotides matching TRBD1. This CDR3 has 13 residues. J lost 8 bases, V lost 3 bases, and 1 base had no gene match. Germline assignment: CDR1 KGHSH and CDR2 LQKENI. Written as DNA, the CDR3 is TGTGCCAGCTCACCTGGACAGGGGGACATTCAGTACTTC. It yields the protein CASSPGQGDIQYF.

CDR3 nucleotides: TGTGCCTGGACCCGGGCCGGGGGCGTAAGCGAGCAGTACTTC. This sequence encodes CAWTRAGGVSEQYF. The chain is built from TRBV30 and TRBJ2-7, with D perhaps given as TRBD1 or TRBD2 (6 bases each). Looked up from germline, CDR1 is GTSNPN and CDR2 is SVGIG (reference sequence). CDR3 length: 14 residues. Trimming took off 4 bases at V and 6 bases at J, with 19 bases between the two ends.

This clone has only a few counts. The rearrangement joins TRBV19 to TRBJ1-1; TRBD1 is a possible D gene (5 bases). V dropped 5 bases and J dropped 11 bases, with 21 bases sitting between them. The CDR3 consists of 14 residues. The germline V gene encodes CDR1 LNHDA and CDR2 SQIVND (reference sequence). The CDR3 DNA sequence: TGTGCCAGTAGTCACCTCAACGGGGGGATGGCTGCTTTCTTT. The encoded protein is CASSHLNGGMAAFF.

The chain is built from TRBV29-1 and TRBJ1-2; 7 bases fit TRBD1. This CDR3 spans 13 amino acids. With 6 bases clipped from V and 8 bases from J, the junction kept 12 bases outside the gene matches. Germline V gives CDR1 SQVTM, CDR2 ANQGSEA. The CDR3 DNA follows: TGCAGCGTGTACAGGGGCCCTAGTAGCGGCTACACCTTC. It codes for CSVYRGPSSGYTF.

This clone was picked up a small number of times. The chain links TRBV29-1 to TRBJ1-5; D gene unclear. The CDR3 is 13 amino acids. Between the trimmed V and J ends, which lost 4 bases and 0 bases, there was a span of 7 bases. Germline values: CDR1 SQVTM, CDR2 ANQGSEA. As DNA, the CDR3 is TGCAGCGTTGGAGAGGGTAGCAATCAGCCCCAGCATTTT. Translation gives CSVGEGSNQPQHF.

V gene TRBV4-1 combines with J gene TRBJ1-5; D gene unclear. Trimming shortened V by 4 bases and J by 3 bases, and 13 bases separated the two germline ends. The CDR3 is 15 amino acids. Germline V CDR1 and CDR2: MGHRA, YSYEKL. CDR3: CASSRYTEVNQPQHF. In DNA form, the CDR3 reads TGCGCCAGCAGCCGGTACACGGAAGTCAATCAGCCCCAGCATTTT.

The count of this clone is one. This chain connects TRBV6-5 to TRBJ1-2, with D perhaps matching TRBD1 (6 bases). Per germline, CDR1 MNHEY and CDR2 SVGAGI. Trimming pared 2 bases from V and 5 bases from J, leaving 9 bases between. The CDR3 is 13 amino acids. CDR3 bases: TGTGCCAGCAGTTACCGGGACAATTATGGCTACACCTTC. Protein: CASSYRDNYGYTF.

CDR3 nucleotide sequence: TGCAGCGCGACTCCTCTAGCGGGGGCTGAGCAGTTCTTC. Translating it yields CSATPLAGAEQFF. The chain links TRBV29-1 to TRBJ2-1; 10 bases align to TRBD2. The CDR3 runs to 13 residues. Per germline, CDR1 SQVTM and CDR2 ANQGSEA. Trimming took 7 bases from V and 9 from J; bases not matched to a gene: 9.

This rearrangement joins TRBV4-3 to TRBJ1-6, with D maybe TRBD1 (5 bases). There are 14 residues in the CDR3. The germline V gene encodes CDR1 LGHNA and CDR2 YSLEER. V was clipped by 0 bases and J by 7 bases, with 7 bases between them. CDR3 DNA: TGCGCCAGCAGCCAAGACAGGGCGAATTCACCCCTCCACTTT. It is translated as CASSQDRANSPLHF.

This clone was counted between two and nine times. This sequence joins TRBV19 and TRBJ2-3; TRBD1 or TRBD2 may be the D gene (5 bases each). CDR1 and CDR2 from the germline V gene are LNHDA and SQIVND (reference sequence). This CDR3 is 13 amino acids long. The V end lost 4 bases, the J end lost 10 bases, and 15 bases lay between the germline ends. Here the CDR3 reads CASSTGIRDPQYF. CDR3 nucleotides: TGTGCCAGTAGTACTGGGATCCGGGACCCGCAGTATTTT.

V usage is TRBV30 and J usage is TRBJ2-5; perhaps TRBD1 as D (8 bases). Germline V gene data show CDR1 as GTSNPN and CDR2 as SVGIG (reference sequence). This CDR3 spans 15 amino acids. V was shortened by 1 base and J by 6 bases, with 18 bases between the two germline ends. The CDR3 protein is CAWSEQGRDRKTQYF. CDR3 nucleotides: TGTGCCTGGAGTGAGCAGGGGAGGGACAGGAAGACCCAGTACTTC.

The chain is built from TRBV29-1 and TRBJ2-3; TRBD1 matches 8 bases. The V and J ends lost 4 bases and 1 base, in that order; junction bases with no gene match: 1. Germline values: CDR1 SQVTM, CDR2 ANQGSEA. There are 13 residues in the CDR3. The CDR3 bases are TGCAGCGTTGCAGGGGGCGGCACAGATACGCAGTATTTT. It translates to CSVAGGGTDTQYF.